Shown below are 24 T cell receptor beta chains from a single sample sequenced in a study of blood T cell repertoires in COVID-19. Produced via immunoSEQ multiplex PCR; TCRdb's table is partial and in-frame only. Among more than 350,000 clones listed, 70% to 90% were seen once. Sequencing was carried out using PBMCs or T cells enriched from blood (not recorded which). The receptors stem from a woman between 18 and 29 years old who had been exposed to COVID-19.

V usage is TRBV4-1 and J usage is TRBJ1-1; weak D call: TRBD1 (6 bases). The CDR3 has 12 amino acids. Germline-derived CDR1 and CDR2 are MGHRA and YSYEKL. Trimming removed 8 bases from V and 6 bases from J, with 13 bases in between. CDR3 protein: CASGWGGPEAFF. CDR3 DNA sequence: TGCGCCAGCGGGTGGGGGGGCCCTGAAGCTTTCTTT.

In its sample, this clone was seen once. V usage is TRBV28 and J usage is TRBJ1-5; perhaps TRBD1 as D (5 bases). Germline V CDR1 and CDR2: MDHEN, SYDVKM. V lost 6 bases and J 0 bases, leaving 18 bases between the germline ends. The CDR3 totals 17 residues. The CDR3 sequence is CASSQGEGPYSNQPQHF. The CDR3 nucleotides read TGTGCCAGCAGCCAGGGTGAAGGTCCGTATAGCAATCAGCCCCAGCATTTT.

The chain's CDR3 is CASSRVGGAGYHYEQYF. Written as DNA, the CDR3 is TGTGCCAGCAGTCGCGTCGGGGGGGCAGGGTACCACTACGAGCAGTACTTC. The chain couples TRBV27 to TRBJ2-7, with TRBD2 matching 8 bases. The germline V gene has CDR1 MNHEY and CDR2 SMNVEV (reference sequence). This CDR3 spans 17 amino acids. The V gene end was trimmed by 5 bases and the J gene end by 3 bases; junction bases not matched to a gene: 15.

The chain recombines TRBV5-1 with TRBJ2-1, with 11 nucleotides matching TRBD2. V lost 6 bases to trimming and J lost 9 bases; unmatched junction nucleotides: 11. CDR1 is SGHRS, CDR2 YFSETQ, per germline. The CDR3 extends over 15 amino acids. CDR3 in amino acids: CASMATSGNSGEQFF. The DNA of the CDR3 is TGCGCCAGCATGGCGACTAGCGGGAATTCAGGTGAGCAGTTCTTC.

The chain is built from TRBV28 and TRBJ1-2; 11 nucleotides line up with TRBD1. V was pared by 6 bases and J by 7 bases, with 13 bases of the junction left unmatched. The CDR3 loop spans 16 amino acids. Germline V CDR1 and CDR2: MDHEN, SYDVKM. The CDR3: CASRLTPGQGGGGYTF. CDR3 DNA: TGTGCCAGCAGACTCACTCCGGGACAGGGGGGCGGTGGCTACACCTTC.

This chain links TRBV11-3 with TRBJ2-2; possible D gene TRBD1, 6 bases. There are 16 residues in the CDR3. The V end lost 1 base, the J end lost 6 bases, and 15 bases lay between the germline ends. CDR1 and CDR2 from the germline V gene are SGHNT and YENEEA. The CDR3 is CASSLGTGSAPGELFF. The CDR3 DNA follows: TGTGCCAGCAGCTTAGGAACAGGGTCGGCCCCCGGGGAGCTGTTTTTT.

The rearrangement uses TRBV5-6 and TRBJ1-1; 9 nucleotides match TRBD1. J gave up 6 bases and V 0 bases, and 3 bases lay outside the gene matches. CDR1 is SGHDT, CDR2 YYEEEE, per germline. The CDR3 length is 14 residues. The CDR3 region is CASSLDRGLAEAFF. DNA of the CDR3: TGTGCCAGCAGCTTGGACAGGGGGCTCGCTGAAGCTTTCTTT.

CDR3 DNA sequence: TGCGCCAGCAGCTCGACCGGGGGCAATCAGCCCCAGCATTTT. Its protein is CASSSTGGNQPQHF. This chain joins TRBV5-1 and TRBJ1-5; D gene unclear. The V gene's germline CDR1 is SGHRS and CDR2 YFSETQ. V was clipped by 3 bases and J by 2 bases, with 9 bases between them. The CDR3 length is 14 residues. Complete variable domain (other parts from reference TRBV5-1 and TRBJ1-5): KAGVTQTPRYLIKTRGQQVTLSCSPISGHRSVSWYQQTPGQGLQFLFEYFSETQRNKGNFPGRFSGRQFSNSRSEMNVSTLELGDSALYLCASSSTGGNQPQHFGDGTRLSIL.

The rearrangement uses TRBV5-1 and TRBJ2-6; 10 nucleotides match TRBD1. V gave up 0 bases and J gave up 2 bases; unmatched junction bases: 5. Germline V lookup: CDR1 SGHRS, CDR2 YFSETQ. This CDR3 has 18 residues. CDR3 nucleotide sequence: TGCGCCAGCAGCTTGGATCGGACAGGGGGAACTGGGGCCAACGTCCTGACTTTC. This codes for CASSLDRTGGTGANVLTF.

In its sample, this clone was seen once. The chain links TRBV7-8 to TRBJ2-7; TRBD2 is a possible D gene (6 bases). Germline V CDR1 and CDR2: SGHVS, FQNEAQ. This CDR3 has 16 amino acids. V lost 5 bases, J lost 4 bases, and 21 bases lay in between. In DNA form, the CDR3 reads TGTGCCAGCAGCCCGGCCGCGGGACCTAATATTTACGAGCAGTACTTC. This encodes CASSPAAGPNIYEQYF.

The sample holds one count of this clone. The V and J genes are TRBV9 and TRBJ1-5; TRBD1 is a possible D gene (5 bases). Germline V gene lookup returns CDR1 SGDLS and CDR2 YYNGEE. The germline V and J ends were trimmed by 4 bases and 3 bases, with 14 bases remaining between them. The CDR3 is 15 amino acids. The CDR3 DNA is TGTGCCAGCAGCCCTGATCAAGGGGACAATCAGCCCCAGCATTTT. It translates to CASSPDQGDNQPQHF.

V gene TRBV2 combines with J gene TRBJ2-1, with D perhaps matching TRBD1 (6 bases). V was shortened by 0 bases and J by 9 bases, with 12 bases between the two germline ends. The CDR3 covers 14 residues. The germline gives CDR1 SNHLY, CDR2 FYNNEI. The CDR3 DNA is TGTGCCAGCAGTGAAGCGCTTAGGGGGAGTGAGCAGTTCTTC. It is translated as CASSEALRGSEQFF.

This chain links TRBV6-6 with TRBJ1-2; D is undetermined. The CDR3 runs 16 residues. The germline V gene has CDR1 MNHNY and CDR2 SVGAGI (reference sequence). Deletions cut 0 bases from V and 4 bases from J, with 15 bases between. The CDR3 bases are TGTGCCAGCAGTTACTCGAAGGCAAGGGAGGGCTATGGCTACACCTTC. Translated: CASSYSKAREGYGYTF.

This sequence joins TRBV9 and TRBJ1-5; TRBD1 is a possible D gene (6 bases). Germline CDR1 SGDLS, CDR2 YYNGEE. CDR3 length equals 16 residues. Between the trimmed V and J ends, which lost 0 bases and 5 bases, there was a span of 15 bases. The CDR3 protein is CASSVGRGGADQPQHF. DNA for the CDR3: TGTGCCAGCAGCGTAGGGCGGGGGGGCGCGGATCAGCCCCAGCATTTT. Full variable domain (outside the CDR3, taken from reference TRBV9 and TRBJ1-5): DSGVTQTPKHLITATGQRVTLRCSPRSGDLSVYWYQQSLDQGLQFLIQYYNGEERAKGNILERFSAQQFPDLHSELNLSSLELGDSALYFCASSVGRGGADQPQHFGDGTRLSIL.

This clone was picked up a small number of times. The same CDR3 also results from other DNA sequences found in this sample. This chain uses TRBV12-3 or TRBV12-4 with TRBJ1-6; no firm D call. This CDR3 comprises 12 residues. V lost 4 bases and J lost 8, with 6 bases in between. The DNA for the CDR3 is TGTGCCAGCAGTTCGGGGTATTCACCCCTCCACTTT. Translation gives CASSSGYSPLHF.

The chain recombines TRBV7-8 with TRBJ2-1; 7 bases fit TRBD2. The J segment lost 0 bases and the V segment lost 4 bases, leaving 9 bases of the junction unmatched. CDR3 size: 17 residues. Germline CDR1 and CDR2: SGHVS and FQNEAQ. Here the CDR3 reads CASSYWLAESSYNEQFF. In nucleotides, the CDR3 is TGTGCCAGCAGCTACTGGCTAGCGGAAAGCTCCTACAATGAGCAGTTCTTC.

This clone was seen only once. The CDR3 sequence is CASRGTSGSSEYF. The CDR3 DNA reads TGTGCCAGCAGAGGGACTAGCGGGAGTTCTGAGTACTTC. This chain uses TRBV11-2 with TRBJ2-7, with 14 bases aligning to TRBD2. V was clipped by 6 bases and J by 11 bases; unmatched bases: 6. CDR1 and CDR2 from the germline V gene are SGHAT and FQNNGV. The CDR3 spans 13 residues.

The sample holds one count of this clone. The chain links TRBV7-3 to TRBJ2-5; TRBD2 aligns across 12 bases. The ends lost 5 bases at V and 2 bases at J; junction bases unmatched: 3. Germline CDR1 and CDR2: SGHTA and FQGTGA. This CDR3 is 15 amino acids long. In nucleotides, the CDR3 is TGTGCCAGCAGCCCCCTAGCGGGGGGGCAAGAGACCCAGTACTTC. This translates into CASSPLAGGQETQYF.

The J gene is TRBJ1-2, the V gene TRBV29-1; no clear D gene. From germline, CDR1 is SQVTM and CDR2 ANQGSEA. V lost 4 bases to trimming and J lost 0 bases, with 3 bases between them. CDR3 size: 11 residues. As DNA, the CDR3 is TGCAGCGTTGGGCCTAACTATGGCTACACCTTC. This translates into CSVGPNYGYTF.

Here the CDR3 DNA reads TGCGCCAGCAGCCAATCAGACAGACGCTACTCTGGAAACACCATATATTTT. As protein: CASSQSDRRYSGNTIYF. The V and J genes are TRBV4-1 and TRBJ1-3, with TRBD1 as a possible D gene (5 bases). Trimming took off 2 bases at V and 0 bases at J, with 14 bases between the two ends. The germline CDR1 and CDR2 sequences are MGHRA and YSYEKL. The CDR3 contains 17 residues.

The rearrangement uses TRBV12-3 or TRBV12-4 and TRBJ2-7; TRBD1 is a possible D gene (6 bases). Trimming cost V 6 bases and J 3 bases, with 12 bases left between them. This CDR3 is 13 amino acids long. CDR3 in amino acids: CASRKDSYYEQYF. The CDR3 coding sequence is TGTGCCAGCAGGAAGGACAGTTACTACGAGCAGTACTTC.

This chain uses TRBV29-1 with TRBJ2-5; tentatively, D is TRBD1 (5 bases). V was cut by 8 bases and J by 4 bases, with 14 bases left in between. Germline CDR1 reads SQVTM; CDR2 reads ANQGSEA. The CDR3 is 12 amino acids. The DNA for the CDR3 is TGCAGCCATTCAGGGTCTGGAGAGACCCAGTACTTC. It yields the protein CSHSGSGETQYF.

The genes are TRBV28 and TRBJ2-5, with TRBD2 identical over 15 bases. J gave up 3 bases and V 3 bases, and 17 bases lay outside the gene matches. The CDR3 covers 21 residues. The germline V gene has CDR1 MDHEN and CDR2 SYDVKM. The CDR3 DNA is TGTGCCAGCAGTTTCTTATTGCCTGGACTAGCGGGGGGGCCAATAAAAGAGACCCAGTACTTC. The encoded protein is CASSFLLPGLAGGPIKETQYF.

This chain connects TRBV18 to TRBJ1-1; TRBD1 is a possible D gene (5 bases). Germline V gene data show CDR1 as KGHSH and CDR2 as LQKENI. There are 15 residues in the CDR3. Deletions cut 2 bases from V and 0 bases from J, with 10 bases between. CDR3 nucleotide sequence: TGTGCCAGCTCACCAAAGACAGCCATGAACACTGAAGCTTTCTTT. This sequence encodes CASSPKTAMNTEAFF. The complete variable domain, with remaining parts taken from reference TRBV18 and TRBJ1-1, reads NAGVMQNPRHLVRRRGQEARLRCSPMKGHSHVYWYRQLPEEGLKFMVYLQKENIIDESGMPKERFSAEFPKEGPSILRIQQVVRGDSAAYFCASSPKTAMNTEAFFGQGTRLTVV.